The rows below give T cell receptor beta chains drawn from one sample of a study of blood T cell repertoires in COVID-19. Profiled with immunoSEQ multiplex PCR; TCRdb holds only in-frame clones, not every one. The sample lists roughly 400,000 clones, roughly nine tenths occurring once. The material sequenced was PBMCs or T cells enriched from blood (not recorded which). These receptor sequences come from a woman aged 25 to 39 who had recovered from COVID-19. Each CDR3 is given with its conserved first and last residue. Each record gives: D gene, J gene, clone size, V gene, CDR3 DNA, CDR3 protein. The D gene is left open where the match is weak. Size values are once, few and many counts, or a class for expanded clones, and some rows have none.

>TRBD1|TRBJ1-6|-|TRBV7-9
TGTGCCAGCAGCTTAGCGGACAGGGGCAATTCACCCCTCCACTTT
CASSLADRGNSPLHF
>-|TRBJ1-1|-|TRBV4-2
TGTGCCAGCAGCCAAGGGGACCGAGCAGGGGTTATTCGTGCTTTCTTT
CASSQGDRAGVIRAFF
>-|TRBJ2-3|-|TRBV2
TGTGCCAGCAGACCACCGGGAACAGATACGCAGTATTTT
CASRPPGTDTQYF
>-|TRBJ2-7|-|TRBV15
TGTGCCACCAGCCCCGACGGGGGCGAGCAGTACTTC
CATSPDGGEQYF
>TRBD1|TRBJ1-6|-|TRBV5-1
TGCGCCAGCAGCTTGAATGGACAGGGAGGTTCACCCCTCCACTTT
CASSLNGQGGSPLHF
>-|TRBJ2-4|-|TRBV28
TGTGCCAGCAGTTTTGCTGCGGCCAAAAACATTCAGTACTTC
CASSFAAAKNIQYF
>TRBD1|TRBJ1-1|-|TRBV10-3
TGTGCCAGCGTACAGGGGGCGAACACTGAAGCTTTCTTT
CASVQGANTEAFF
>-|TRBJ2-7|-|TRBV12-5
TGTGCTAGTGGCCGGGTCTCCTACGAGCAGTACTTC
CASGRVSYEQYF
>-|TRBJ1-2|once|TRBV5-4
TGTGCCAGCACCTCATGGGCGAACTATGGCTACACCTTC
CASTSWANYGYTF
>-|TRBJ1-3|-|TRBV28
TGTGCCAGCAGTCCAGGGACTGGAAACACCATATATTTT
CASSPGTGNTIYF
>-|TRBJ1-2|-|TRBV5-4
TGTGCCAGCAGCTTCTTAGCTGATGGCTACACCTTC
CASSFLADGYTF
>-|TRBJ1-2|-|TRBV30
TGTGCCTGGCAAGATATGACAGCCAACTATGGCTACACCTTC
CAWQDMTANYGYTF
>TRBD1|TRBJ1-2|once|TRBV11-2
TGTGCCAGCAGCTTAGATTTTGGGTATAACAGGGGGCTCCATGGCTACACCTTC
CASSLDFGYNRGLHGYTF
>-|TRBJ2-7|-|TRBV6-1
TGTGCCAGCAGTGAAGCGCGCCGGAGCCCTTACGAGCAGTACTTC
CASSEARRSPYEQYF
>TRBD1|TRBJ1-2|-|TRBV28
TGTGCCAGCAATCGAGACAGGGTTAGTGATGGCTACACCTTC
CASNRDRVSDGYTF
>-|TRBJ1-1|-|TRBV19
TGTGCCAGTAGTATAGTGGCGGGACGGCCGAACACTGAAGCTTTCTTT
CASSIVAGRPNTEAFF
>-|TRBJ2-1|-|TRBV27
TGTGCCAGCAGCAGGACAGTATACAATGAGCAGTTCTTC
CASSRTVYNEQFF
>TRBD1|TRBJ1-5|-|TRBV12-5
TGTGCTAGTGGTTCCCGGGACAGGGACGGTCAGCCCCAGCATTTT
CASGSRDRDGQPQHF
>TRBD2|TRBJ2-3|-|TRBV11-3
TGTGCCAGCAGTTCAGGGGCGGGAGGTGCAGATACGCAGTATTTT
CASSSGAGGADTQYF
>-|TRBJ2-2|-|TRBV6-4
TGTGCCAGCAGTGTGACACTGAACACCGGGGAGCTGTTTTTT
CASSVTLNTGELFF
>TRBD1|TRBJ2-4|-|TRBV19
TGTGCCAGTGGACAGGTAGCCAAAAACATTCAGTACTTC
CASGQVAKNIQYF
>-|TRBJ1-2|-|TRBV9
TGTGCCAGCAGCCCCCGAGGGATCTCTAACCGTTTGAACTATGGCTACACCTTC
CASSPRGISNRLNYGYTF
>-|TRBJ1-6|-|TRBV11-2
TGTGCCAGCAGCCTCCACAGGGAAACTTCACCCCTCCACTTT
CASSLHRETSPLHF
>-|TRBJ1-2|-|TRBV18
TGTGCCAGCTCAGGCCAGTTTGACTATGGCTACACCTTC
CASSGQFDYGYTF
>-|TRBJ1-1|-|TRBV3-1/TRBV3-2
TGTGCCAGCAGCCAAGTTGCGGCAGGGCCGAACACTGAAGCTTTCTTT
CASSQVAAGPNTEAFF
>-|TRBJ2-4|few|TRBV6-2/TRBV6-3
TGTGCCAGCAGCCTCACTCGGGGGTCCAAAAACATTCAGTACTTC
CASSLTRGSKNIQYF
>-|TRBJ1-2|once|TRBV28
TGTGCCAGCAGTTCGAACTATGGCTACACCTTC
CASSSNYGYTF
>TRBD1|TRBJ1-4|-|TRBV10-2
TGCGCCAGCAGCCCGGGACAGGGGGTCTTCGTAGGTAATGAAAAACTGTTTTTT
CASSPGQGVFVGNEKLFF
>TRBD2|TRBJ2-5|-|TRBV7-2
TGTGCCAGCAGCTCGGGACTAGCGGGAGGGGAACAAGAGACCCAGTACTTC
CASSSGLAGGEQETQYF
>TRBD2|TRBJ2-2|once|TRBV6-4
TGTGCCAGCAGGGGACTAGCATCGAACACCGGGGAGCTGTTTTTT
CASRGLASNTGELFF
>TRBD1|TRBJ1-1|-|TRBV6-6
TGTGCCAGCACCCGGGACAGGGTTTTGACTGAAGCTTTCTTT
CASTRDRVLTEAFF
>TRBD1|TRBJ1-6|-|TRBV28
TGTGCCAGCAGTTCACCCGGGACAGGGATCTCCCTCTATAATTCACCCCTCCACTTT
CASSSPGTGISLYNSPLHF
>-|TRBJ2-1|once|TRBV11-2
TGTGCCAGCAGCTTAGGGGTGGGGAGTGAGCAGTTCTTC
CASSLGVGSEQFF
>-|TRBJ1-2|-|TRBV12-3/TRBV12-4
TGTGCCAGCAGTCGACCCGGGGGGGGTGGCTACACCTTC
CASSRPGGGGYTF
>TRBD1|TRBJ2-3|-|TRBV18
TGTGCCAGCTCACCGGTACAGGGGGTTACAGATACGCAGTATTTT
CASSPVQGVTDTQYF
>TRBD1|TRBJ2-6|-|TRBV7-2
TGTGCCAGCAGCCCACAAGGAAACAGGGGAACAGGGGCCAACGTCCTGACTTTC
CASSPQGNRGTGANVLTF
>-|TRBJ1-1|-|TRBV4-1
TGCGCCAGCAGCCAAGAAGGGGACACTGAAGCTTTCTTT
CASSQEGDTEAFF
>-|TRBJ1-6|-|TRBV7-8
TGTGCCAGCAGCTTAGATTTGCGGGCAACGAGCTCCTATAATTCACCCCTCCACTTT
CASSLDLRATSSYNSPLHF
>-|TRBJ1-5|-|TRBV27
TGTGCCAGCAGTTATAGTCAGGGAATCAATCAGCCCCAGCATTTT
CASSYSQGINQPQHF
>TRBD2|TRBJ2-4|-|TRBV4-3
TGCGCCAGCAGCCAAGAGGGTGCGGGGGGCATTAGAAACATTCAGTACTTC
CASSQEGAGGIRNIQYF
>TRBD1|TRBJ1-5|few|TRBV4-1
TGCGCCAGCAGCCAAGAATTCGTACCCGGGACAGGTTATAGCAATCAGCCCCAGCATTTT
CASSQEFVPGTGYSNQPQHF
>-|TRBJ1-2|once|TRBV12-3/TRBV12-4
TGTGCCAGCAGTTTAGAGCCGTACTATGGCTACACCTTC
CASSLEPYYGYTF
>-|TRBJ2-7|-|TRBV5-1
TGCGCCAGCAGCTTGGGCAGGAGGGCCTACGAGCAGTACTTC
CASSLGRRAYEQYF
>TRBD2|TRBJ2-5|-|TRBV30
TGTGCCTGGAGTGTGTGGACTAGCGGGAGTTTAACCCAGTACTTC
CAWSVWTSGSLTQYF
>-|TRBJ1-1|-|TRBV27
TGTGCCAGCAGCTTGGGGGGTTGGACTGAAGCTTTCTTT
CASSLGGWTEAFF
>-|TRBJ1-5|few|TRBV19
TGTGCCAGTAGTCCCCGGGACTTCGACCCCCATTTT
CASSPRDFDPHF
>TRBD1|TRBJ1-2|-|TRBV27
TGTGCCAGCAGCATCGACAGGGGATGGGGCTACACCTTC
CASSIDRGWGYTF
>TRBD2|TRBJ2-7|-|TRBV3-1/TRBV3-2
TGTGCCAGCAGCCAGGGTGGGACTAGCGCCGAGCAGTACTTC
CASSQGGTSAEQYF
>-|TRBJ1-2|-|TRBV5-3
TGTGCCAGAAGCTTGGGCTGCACAAACCGCCCGGGCTACACCTTC
CARSLGCTNRPGYTF
>TRBD1|TRBJ2-1|-|TRBV6-5
TGTGCCAGCAGTCGACAGGGTTCCTACAATGAGCAGTTCTTC
CASSRQGSYNEQFF